These T cell receptor beta chains were read from a single sample in a study of cytomegalovirus exposure and HLA in healthy donors. TCRdb's table, derived via immunoSEQ multiplex PCR, lists solely in-frame clones and lacks some. The sample shows more than 95,000 clones, approximately 66% of them seen only once. Sample: PBMCs. Every receptor here comes from a woman aged 50 to 60 in good health and CMV-seronegative. Both conserved end residues are part of each CDR3. The D gene is left open where the match is weak. Clone size appears in some rows only: once, few, many, or a class for an expanded clone.

v_call: TRBV10-3; j_call: TRBJ1-1; d_call: .; clone_size: few; cdr3_aa: CAISELSMNTEAFF; cdr3_nt: TGTGCCATCAGTGAGCTGAGTATGAACACTGAAGCTTTCTTT
v_call: TRBV28; j_call: TRBJ1-5; d_call: .; clone_size: few; cdr3_aa: CASSKRDGTNQPQHF; cdr3_nt: TGTGCCAGCAGTAAAAGGGATGGGACTAATCAGCCCCAGCATTTT
v_call: TRBV30; j_call: TRBJ1-1; d_call: .; clone_size: .; cdr3_aa: CAWSAFGGGTEAFF; cdr3_nt: TGTGCCTGGAGTGCGTTCGGGGGTGGCACTGAAGCTTTCTTT
v_call: TRBV7-2; j_call: TRBJ1-2; d_call: .; clone_size: .; cdr3_aa: CASSVSGEFYGYTF; cdr3_nt: TGTGCCAGCAGCGTTAGCGGAGAATTTTATGGCTACACCTTC
v_call: TRBV15; j_call: TRBJ2-1; d_call: TRBD2; clone_size: .; cdr3_aa: CATREAGGLDNEQFF; cdr3_nt: TGTGCCACCCGTGAAGCGGGGGGGCTAGACAATGAGCAGTTCTTC
v_call: TRBV6-1; j_call: TRBJ2-2; d_call: TRBD1; clone_size: .; cdr3_aa: CASSGQGATGELFF; cdr3_nt: TGTGCCAGCAGTGGGCAGGGGGCCACCGGGGAGCTGTTTTTT
v_call: TRBV7-3; j_call: TRBJ2-5; d_call: TRBD2; clone_size: once; cdr3_aa: CASSSQGLAGETQYF; cdr3_nt: TGTGCCAGCAGCTCCCAAGGACTAGCGGGGGAGACCCAGTACTTC
v_call: TRBV11-2; j_call: TRBJ1-1; d_call: .; clone_size: .; cdr3_aa: CASSRSWTEAFF; cdr3_nt: TGTGCCAGCAGTCGCAGTTGGACTGAAGCTTTCTTT
v_call: TRBV10-1; j_call: TRBJ2-5; d_call: TRBD2; clone_size: few; cdr3_aa: CASNGLSGSFETQYF; cdr3_nt: TGCGCCAGCAATGGGCTTAGCGGGAGTTTCGAGACCCAGTACTTC
v_call: TRBV7-4; j_call: TRBJ1-4; d_call: TRBD1; clone_size: .; cdr3_aa: CASSLTGTVILWEKLFF; cdr3_nt: TGTGCCAGCAGCCTCACCGGGACAGTTATACTTTGGGAAAAACTGTTTTTT
v_call: TRBV7-9; j_call: TRBJ2-1; d_call: TRBD2; clone_size: .; cdr3_aa: CAGTYTSGRAISYNEQFF; cdr3_nt: TGTGCCGGTACCTACACCAGCGGGAGGGCCATTTCCTACAATGAGCAGTTCTTC
v_call: TRBV4-1; j_call: TRBJ2-7; d_call: TRBD2; clone_size: .; cdr3_aa: CASSRVIAGGSYEQYF; cdr3_nt: TGCGCCAGCAGCCGGGTTATAGCGGGAGGCTCCTACGAGCAGTACTTC
v_call: TRBV5-6; j_call: TRBJ2-1; d_call: .; clone_size: .; cdr3_aa: CASSLSVRETRGHEQFF; cdr3_nt: TGTGCCAGCAGCTTGTCCGTGCGGGAGACTCGGGGGCATGAGCAGTTCTTC
v_call: TRBV5-1; j_call: TRBJ2-7; d_call: .; clone_size: .; cdr3_aa: CASSSLQGSSYEQYF; cdr3_nt: TGCGCCAGCAGCTCCCTACAGGGTAGCTCCTACGAGCAGTACTTC
v_call: TRBV7-2; j_call: TRBJ2-7; d_call: TRBD1; clone_size: .; cdr3_aa: CASSSGDRALYF; cdr3_nt: TGTGCCAGCAGCTCCGGGGACAGGGCTCTGTACTTC
v_call: TRBV30; j_call: TRBJ1-5; d_call: .; clone_size: .; cdr3_aa: CAWAGQYSNQPQHF; cdr3_nt: TGTGCCTGGGCCGGACAGTATAGCAATCAGCCCCAGCATTTT
v_call: TRBV27; j_call: TRBJ2-1; d_call: .; clone_size: .; cdr3_aa: CASSLQGSGRYNEQFF; cdr3_nt: TGTGCCAGCAGTTTACAAGGTTCGGGTCGATACAATGAGCAGTTCTTC
v_call: TRBV4-3; j_call: TRBJ2-7; d_call: .; clone_size: once; cdr3_aa: CASSQDVAIASYEQYF; cdr3_nt: TGCGCCAGCAGCCAAGATGTCGCTATAGCGAGCTACGAGCAGTACTTC
v_call: TRBV4-1; j_call: TRBJ2-3; d_call: .; clone_size: .; cdr3_aa: CASSQADSADTQYF; cdr3_nt: TGCGCCAGCAGCCAGGCCGACAGTGCAGATACGCAGTATTTT
v_call: TRBV5-4; j_call: TRBJ2-2; d_call: .; clone_size: few; cdr3_aa: CASSLGLANTGELFF; cdr3_nt: TGTGCCAGCAGCTTGGGGCTGGCGAACACCGGGGAGCTGTTTTTT
v_call: TRBV9; j_call: TRBJ1-1; d_call: TRBD1; clone_size: .; cdr3_aa: CASSPTGTGVNTEAFF; cdr3_nt: TGTGCCAGCAGCCCAACCGGGACAGGGGTTAACACTGAAGCTTTCTTT
v_call: TRBV5-1; j_call: TRBJ2-5; d_call: .; clone_size: .; cdr3_aa: CASSSQETQYF; cdr3_nt: TGCGCCAGCAGCTCACAAGAGACCCAGTACTTC
v_call: TRBV7-2; j_call: TRBJ2-7; d_call: .; clone_size: .; cdr3_aa: CASSLWRDLYAQQYF; cdr3_nt: TGTGCCAGCAGCTTGTGGCGGGATCTCTACGCCCAGCAGTACTTC
v_call: TRBV7-2; j_call: TRBJ2-2; d_call: TRBD2; clone_size: .; cdr3_aa: CASSLASGGATGELFF; cdr3_nt: TGTGCCAGCAGCCTAGCTAGCGGGGGGGCGACCGGGGAGCTGTTTTTT